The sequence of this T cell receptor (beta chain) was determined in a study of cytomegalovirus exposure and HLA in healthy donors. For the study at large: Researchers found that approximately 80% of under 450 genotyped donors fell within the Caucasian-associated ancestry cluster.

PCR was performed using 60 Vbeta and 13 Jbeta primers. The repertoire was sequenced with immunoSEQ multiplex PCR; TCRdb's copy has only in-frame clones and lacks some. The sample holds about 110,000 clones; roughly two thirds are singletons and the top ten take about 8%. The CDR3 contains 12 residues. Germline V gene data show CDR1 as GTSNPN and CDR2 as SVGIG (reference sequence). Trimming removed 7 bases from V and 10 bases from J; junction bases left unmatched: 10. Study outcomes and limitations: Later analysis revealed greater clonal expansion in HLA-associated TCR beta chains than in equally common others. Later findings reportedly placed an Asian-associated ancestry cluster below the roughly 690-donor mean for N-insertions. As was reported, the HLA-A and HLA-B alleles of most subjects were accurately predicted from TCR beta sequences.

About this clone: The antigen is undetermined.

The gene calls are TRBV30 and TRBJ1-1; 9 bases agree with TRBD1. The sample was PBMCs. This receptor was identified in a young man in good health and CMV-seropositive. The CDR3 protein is CAFRHRGLAAFF. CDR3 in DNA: TGTGCCTTCCGTCACAGGGGGCTGGCAGCTTTCTTT.